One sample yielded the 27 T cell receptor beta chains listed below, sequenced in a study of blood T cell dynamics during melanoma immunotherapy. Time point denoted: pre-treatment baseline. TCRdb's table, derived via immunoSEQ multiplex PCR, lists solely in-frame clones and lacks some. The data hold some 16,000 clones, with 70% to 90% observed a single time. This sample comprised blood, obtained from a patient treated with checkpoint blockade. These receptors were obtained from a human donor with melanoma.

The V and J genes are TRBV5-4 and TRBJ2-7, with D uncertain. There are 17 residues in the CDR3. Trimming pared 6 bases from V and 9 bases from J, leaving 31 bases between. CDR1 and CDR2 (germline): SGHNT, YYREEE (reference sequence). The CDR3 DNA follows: TGTGCCAGCATGCCAGCATTCTCTCATTCGGACCTCGGATCGCAGTACTTC. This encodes CASMPAFSHSDLGSQYF.

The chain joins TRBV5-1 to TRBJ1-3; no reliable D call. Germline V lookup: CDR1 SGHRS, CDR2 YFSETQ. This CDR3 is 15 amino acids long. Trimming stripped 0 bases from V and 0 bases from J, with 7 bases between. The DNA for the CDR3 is TGCGCCAGCAGCTTGGACGGTAGCTCTGGAAACACCATATATTTT. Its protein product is CASSLDGSSGNTIYF. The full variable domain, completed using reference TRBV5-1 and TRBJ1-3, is KAGVTQTPRYLIKTRGQQVTLSCSPISGHRSVSWYQQTPGQGLQFLFEYFSETQRNKGNFPGRFSGRQFSNSRSEMNVSTLELGDSALYLCASSLDGSSGNTIYFGEGSWLTVV.

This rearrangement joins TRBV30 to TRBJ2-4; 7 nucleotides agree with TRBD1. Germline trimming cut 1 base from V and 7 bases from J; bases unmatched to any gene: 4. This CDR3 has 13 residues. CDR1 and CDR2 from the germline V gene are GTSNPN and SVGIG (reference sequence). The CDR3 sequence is CAWSGQGVNIQYF. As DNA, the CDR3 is TGTGCCTGGAGTGGACAGGGAGTCAACATTCAGTACTTC.

The CDR3 nucleotides are TGTGCCAGCAGTTTCGACACCATTAGCTACAATGAGCAGTTCTTC. It encodes CASSFDTISYNEQFF. The chain is built from TRBV27 and TRBJ2-1, with no clear D. The CDR3 has 15 residues. The V gene's germline CDR1 is MNHEY and CDR2 SMNVEV (reference sequence). Deletions cut 3 bases from V and 3 bases from J, with 12 bases between.

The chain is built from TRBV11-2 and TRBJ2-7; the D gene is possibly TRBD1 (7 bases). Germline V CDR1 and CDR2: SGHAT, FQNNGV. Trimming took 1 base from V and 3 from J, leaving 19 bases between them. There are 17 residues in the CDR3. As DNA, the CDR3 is TGTGCCAGCAGCTTAGCCGCCGCACAGGGGACTTTCTACGAGCAGTACTTC. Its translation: CASSLAAAQGTFYEQYF.

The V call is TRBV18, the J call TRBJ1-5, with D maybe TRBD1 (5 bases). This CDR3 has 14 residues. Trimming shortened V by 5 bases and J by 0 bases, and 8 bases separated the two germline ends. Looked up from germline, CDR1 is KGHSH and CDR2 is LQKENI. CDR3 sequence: CASSSTASNQPQHF. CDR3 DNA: TGTGCCAGCTCATCGACAGCTAGCAATCAGCCCCAGCATTTT.

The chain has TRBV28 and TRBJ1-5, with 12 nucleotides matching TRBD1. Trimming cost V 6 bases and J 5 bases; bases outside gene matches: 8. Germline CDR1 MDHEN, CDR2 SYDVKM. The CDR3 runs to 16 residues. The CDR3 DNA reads TGTGCCAGCAGCTGGGGGACAGGGGGCTTCGATCAGCCCCAGCATTTT. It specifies CASSWGTGGFDQPQHF.

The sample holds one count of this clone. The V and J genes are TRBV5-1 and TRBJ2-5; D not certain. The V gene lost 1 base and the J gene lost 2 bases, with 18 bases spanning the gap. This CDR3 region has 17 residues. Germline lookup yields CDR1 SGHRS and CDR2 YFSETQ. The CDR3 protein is CASSLLRLVLGQETQYF. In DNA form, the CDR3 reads TGCGCCAGCAGCTTGTTGCGGTTGGTCTTAGGACAAGAGACCCAGTACTTC.

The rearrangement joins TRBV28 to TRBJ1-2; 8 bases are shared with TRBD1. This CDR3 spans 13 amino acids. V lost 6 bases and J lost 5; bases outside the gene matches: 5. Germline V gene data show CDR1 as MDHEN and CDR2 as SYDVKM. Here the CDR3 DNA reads TGTGCCAGCAGAATACAGGGGGGGTATGGCTACACCTTC. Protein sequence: CASRIQGGYGYTF.

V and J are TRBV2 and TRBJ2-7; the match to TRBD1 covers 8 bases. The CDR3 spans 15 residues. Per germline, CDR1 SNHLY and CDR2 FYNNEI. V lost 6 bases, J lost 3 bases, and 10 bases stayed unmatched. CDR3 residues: CASSSRDRKIYEQYF. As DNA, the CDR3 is TGTGCCAGCAGCTCACGGGACAGGAAAATCTACGAGCAGTACTTC.

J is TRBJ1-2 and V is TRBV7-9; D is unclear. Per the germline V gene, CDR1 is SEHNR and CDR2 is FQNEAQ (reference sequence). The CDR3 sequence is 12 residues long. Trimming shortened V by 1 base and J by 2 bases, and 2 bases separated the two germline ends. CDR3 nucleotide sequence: TGTGCCAGCAGCTTAGGAAACTATGGCTACACCTTC. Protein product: CASSLGNYGYTF.

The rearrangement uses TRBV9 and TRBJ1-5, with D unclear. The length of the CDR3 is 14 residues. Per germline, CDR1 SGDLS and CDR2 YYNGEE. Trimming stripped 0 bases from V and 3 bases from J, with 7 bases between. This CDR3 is CASSVAALNQPQHF. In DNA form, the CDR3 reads TGTGCCAGCAGCGTAGCTGCCCTCAATCAGCCCCAGCATTTT.

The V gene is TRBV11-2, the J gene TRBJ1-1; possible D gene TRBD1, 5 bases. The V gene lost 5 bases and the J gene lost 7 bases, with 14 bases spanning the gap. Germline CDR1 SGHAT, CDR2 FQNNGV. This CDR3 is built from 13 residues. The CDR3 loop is CASSQTGGFEAFF. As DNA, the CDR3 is TGTGCCAGCAGCCAGACCGGGGGATTTGAAGCTTTCTTT.

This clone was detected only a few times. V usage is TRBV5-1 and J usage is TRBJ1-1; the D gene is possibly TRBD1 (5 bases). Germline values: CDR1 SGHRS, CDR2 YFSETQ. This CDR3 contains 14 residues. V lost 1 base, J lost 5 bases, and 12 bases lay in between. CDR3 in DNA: TGCGCCAGCAGCTTGTCAGGGTTAGGAACTGAAGCTTTCTTT. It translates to CASSLSGLGTEAFF. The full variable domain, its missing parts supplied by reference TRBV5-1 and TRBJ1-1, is KAGVTQTPRYLIKTRGQQVTLSCSPISGHRSVSWYQQTPGQGLQFLFEYFSETQRNKGNFPGRFSGRQFSNSRSEMNVSTLELGDSALYLCASSLSGLGTEAFFGQGTRLTVV.

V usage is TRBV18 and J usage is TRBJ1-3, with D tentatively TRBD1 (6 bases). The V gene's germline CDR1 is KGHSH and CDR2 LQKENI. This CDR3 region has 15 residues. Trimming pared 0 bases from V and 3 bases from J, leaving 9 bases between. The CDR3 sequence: CASSPPSDSGNTIYF. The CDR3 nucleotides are TGTGCCAGCTCACCACCGTCGGACAGTGGAAACACCATATATTTT.

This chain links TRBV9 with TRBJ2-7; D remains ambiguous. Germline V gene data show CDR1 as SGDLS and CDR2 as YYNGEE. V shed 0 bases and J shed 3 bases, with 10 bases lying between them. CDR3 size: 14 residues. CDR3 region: CASSVAWQDYEQYF. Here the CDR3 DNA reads TGTGCCAGCAGCGTAGCATGGCAGGACTACGAGCAGTACTTC.

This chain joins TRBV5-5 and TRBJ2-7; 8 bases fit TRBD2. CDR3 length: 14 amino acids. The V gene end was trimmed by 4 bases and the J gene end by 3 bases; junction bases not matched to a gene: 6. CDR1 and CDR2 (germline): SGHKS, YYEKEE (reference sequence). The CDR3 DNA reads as TGTGCCAGCAGCCCCGGGGGGGGCTACTACGAGCAGTACTTC. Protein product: CASSPGGGYYEQYF.

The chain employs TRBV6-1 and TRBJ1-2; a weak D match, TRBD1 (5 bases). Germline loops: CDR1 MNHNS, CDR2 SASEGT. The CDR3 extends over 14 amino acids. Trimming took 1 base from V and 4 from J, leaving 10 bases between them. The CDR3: CASSEGTGLYGYTF. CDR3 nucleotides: TGTGCCAGCAGTGAAGGTACAGGACTCTATGGCTACACCTTC.

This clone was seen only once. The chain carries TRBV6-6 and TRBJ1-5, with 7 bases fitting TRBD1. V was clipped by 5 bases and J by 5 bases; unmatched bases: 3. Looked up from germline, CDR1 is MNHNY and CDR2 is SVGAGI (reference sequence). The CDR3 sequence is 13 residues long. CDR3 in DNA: TGTGCCAGCAGTCGGACAGGCGATCAGCCCCAGCATTTT. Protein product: CASSRTGDQPQHF.

This CDR3 is CAISESRLAESTDTQYF. CDR3 nucleotides: TGTGCCATCAGTGAGTCGCGCCTAGCGGAAAGCACAGATACGCAGTATTTT. V gene TRBV10-3 combines with J gene TRBJ2-3; 7 bases map to TRBD2. The germline V gene has CDR1 ENHRY and CDR2 SYGVKD. J lost 0 bases, V lost 0 bases, and 6 bases had no gene match. The CDR3 spans 17 residues.

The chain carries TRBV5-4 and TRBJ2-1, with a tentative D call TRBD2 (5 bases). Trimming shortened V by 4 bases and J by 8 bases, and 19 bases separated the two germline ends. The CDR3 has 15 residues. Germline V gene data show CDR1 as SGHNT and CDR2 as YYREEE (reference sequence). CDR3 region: CASSVNLATRDEQFF. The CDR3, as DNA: TGTGCCAGCAGCGTTAATTTAGCGACACGGGATGAGCAGTTCTTC.

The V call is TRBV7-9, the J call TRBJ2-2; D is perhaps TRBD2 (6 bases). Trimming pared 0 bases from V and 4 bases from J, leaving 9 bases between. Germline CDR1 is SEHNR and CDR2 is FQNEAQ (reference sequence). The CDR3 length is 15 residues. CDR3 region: CASSLAGGSTGELFF. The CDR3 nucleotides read TGTGCCAGCAGCTTAGCGGGGGGTTCCACCGGGGAGCTGTTTTTT.

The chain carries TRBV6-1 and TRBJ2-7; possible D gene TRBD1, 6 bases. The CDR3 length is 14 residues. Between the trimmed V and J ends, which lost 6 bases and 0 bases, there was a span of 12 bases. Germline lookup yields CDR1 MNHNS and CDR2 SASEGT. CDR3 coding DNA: TGTGCCAGCAGAACGACAGGAAGCTCCTACGAGCAGTACTTC. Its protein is CASRTTGSSYEQYF.

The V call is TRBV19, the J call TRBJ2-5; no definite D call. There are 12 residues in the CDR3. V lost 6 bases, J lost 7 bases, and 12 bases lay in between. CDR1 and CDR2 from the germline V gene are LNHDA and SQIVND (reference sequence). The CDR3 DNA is TGTGCCAGTAGCTCCGGACCACGGACCCAGTACTTC. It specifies CASSSGPRTQYF.

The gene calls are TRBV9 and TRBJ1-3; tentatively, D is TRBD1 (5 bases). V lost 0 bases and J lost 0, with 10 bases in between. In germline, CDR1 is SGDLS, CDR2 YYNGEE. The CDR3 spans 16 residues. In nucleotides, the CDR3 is TGTGCCAGCAGCGTAGTTCCAGGGCCCTCTGGAAACACCATATATTTT. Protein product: CASSVVPGPSGNTIYF.

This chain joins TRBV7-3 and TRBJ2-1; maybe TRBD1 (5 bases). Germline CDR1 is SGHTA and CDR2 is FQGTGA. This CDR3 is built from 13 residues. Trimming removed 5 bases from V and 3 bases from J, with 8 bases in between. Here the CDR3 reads CASSPDSYNEQFF. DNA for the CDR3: TGTGCCAGCAGCCCAGACAGCTACAATGAGCAGTTCTTC. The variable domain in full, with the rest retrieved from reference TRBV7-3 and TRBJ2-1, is GAGVSQTPSNKVTEKGKYVELRCDPISGHTALYWYRQSLGQGPEFLIYFQGTGAADDSGLPNDRFFAVRPEGSVSTLKIQRTERGDSAVYLCASSPDSYNEQFFGPGTRLTVL.

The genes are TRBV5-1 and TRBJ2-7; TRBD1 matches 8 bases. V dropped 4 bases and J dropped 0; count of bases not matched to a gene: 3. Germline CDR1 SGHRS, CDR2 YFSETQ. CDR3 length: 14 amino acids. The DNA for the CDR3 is TGCGCCAGCAGCCCCGGGACAGGCTCCTACGAGCAGTACTTC. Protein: CASSPGTGSYEQYF. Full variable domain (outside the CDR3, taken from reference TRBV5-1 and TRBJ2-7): KAGVTQTPRYLIKTRGQQVTLSCSPISGHRSVSWYQQTPGQGLQFLFEYFSETQRNKGNFPGRFSGRQFSNSRSEMNVSTLELGDSALYLCASSPGTGSYEQYFGPGTRLTVT.